Below, one TCR beta chain is given with its context. Its antigen remains unknown. The sample is drawn from a study of T cell responses to AZD1222 COVID-19 vaccine. The overall study: It was second doses at about 4 or about 12 weeks that were pooled. Overall study results and limits: The study sampled repertoires only after the peak T cell response. Two doses of AZD1222 preceded a rise in Spike-specific TCR breadth and depth. Clonal diversity was possibly underestimated, and the donors were mostly white British, with more females.

V lost 6 bases to trimming and J lost 0 bases; unmatched junction nucleotides: 3. Germline lookup yields CDR1 LNHDA and CDR2 SQIVND (reference sequence). The CDR3 is made up of 14 amino acids. TCRdb's table, derived via immunoSEQ multiplex PCR, lists solely in-frame clones and lacks some. Here the sample spans 72,000 or so clones, 90% being singletons. The gene calls are TRBV19 and TRBJ1-2; 8 bases align to TRBD1. This TCR was sampled from an adult in good health. The sequences come from peripheral blood, collected on day 0 of AZD1222 vaccination. For the CDR3, the DNA is TGTGCCAGTAGACCGGGACAGGCTAACTATGGCTACACCTTC. Translating it yields CASRPGQANYGYTF. The variable domain in full, completed from reference TRBV19 and TRBJ1-2, reads DGGITQSPKYLFRKEGQNVTLSCEQNLNHDAMYWYRQDPGQGLRLIYYSQIVNDFQKGDIAEGYSVSREKKESFPLTVTSAQKNPTAFYLCASRPGQANYGYTFGSGTRLTVV.